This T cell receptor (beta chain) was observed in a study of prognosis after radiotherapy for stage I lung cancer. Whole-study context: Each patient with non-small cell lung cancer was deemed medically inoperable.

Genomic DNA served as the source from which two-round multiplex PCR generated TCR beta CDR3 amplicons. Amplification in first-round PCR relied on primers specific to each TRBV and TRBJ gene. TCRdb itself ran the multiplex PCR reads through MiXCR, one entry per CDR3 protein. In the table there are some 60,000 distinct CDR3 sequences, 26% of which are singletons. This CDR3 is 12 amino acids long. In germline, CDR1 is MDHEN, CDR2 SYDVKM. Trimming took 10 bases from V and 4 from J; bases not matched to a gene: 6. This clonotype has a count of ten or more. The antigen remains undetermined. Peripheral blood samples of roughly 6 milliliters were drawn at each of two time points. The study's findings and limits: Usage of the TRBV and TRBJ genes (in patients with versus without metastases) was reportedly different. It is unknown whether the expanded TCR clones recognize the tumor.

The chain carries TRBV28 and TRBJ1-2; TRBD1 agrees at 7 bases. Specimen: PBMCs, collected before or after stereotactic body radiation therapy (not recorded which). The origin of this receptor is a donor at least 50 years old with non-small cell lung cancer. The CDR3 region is CATRQGTYGYTF. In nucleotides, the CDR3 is TGTGCCACCAGACAGGGAACCTATGGCTACACCTTC.